This T cell receptor beta chain is drawn from a study of CD8 T cells in ankylosing spondylitis. General study results and limits: Ankylosing spondylitis blood appeared to carry a characteristic TCR beta motif of roughly eight highly homologous variants.

Library preparation for TCR beta used quantitative 5'-RACE with molecular barcodes. TCRdb recomputed calls from the 5' RACE reads with MiXCR, one row per CDR3 protein. The sample records around 390,000 distinct CDR3 sequences, about 22% being singletons. There are a few counts of this clonotype. The antigen is not known. Trimming pared 5 bases from V and 0 bases from J, leaving 14 bases between. The CDR3 extends over 16 amino acids. Per germline, CDR1 MNHNS and CDR2 SASEGT. Material for sequencing was blood, either unsorted or a sorted T cell fraction (not recorded which). The clonotype originates from a male donor with ankylosing spondylitis. The chain employs TRBV6-1 and TRBJ2-1, with D maybe TRBD2 (6 bases). CDR3 residues: CASSQVAGSSYNEQFF. In DNA form, the CDR3 reads TGTGCCAGCAGTCAGGTGGCGGGGAGCTCCTACAATGAGCAGTTCTTC.